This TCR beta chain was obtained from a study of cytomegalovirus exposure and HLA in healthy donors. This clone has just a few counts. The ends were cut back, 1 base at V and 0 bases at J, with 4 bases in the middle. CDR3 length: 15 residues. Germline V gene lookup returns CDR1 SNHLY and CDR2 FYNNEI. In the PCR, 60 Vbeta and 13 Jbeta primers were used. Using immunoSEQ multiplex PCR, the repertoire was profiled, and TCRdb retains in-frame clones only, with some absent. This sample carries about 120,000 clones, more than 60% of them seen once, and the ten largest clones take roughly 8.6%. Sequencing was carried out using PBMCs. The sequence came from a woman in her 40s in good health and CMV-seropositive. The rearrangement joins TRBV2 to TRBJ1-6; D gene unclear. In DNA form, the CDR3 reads TGTGCCAGCAGTGAAGACAGCTCCTATAATTCACCCCTCCACTTT. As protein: CASSEDSSYNSPLHF.